The present entry profiles one TCR beta chain with its context. Original processing notes: It was from reference gene primer amplification that nucleated cell counts were estimated. This table comes from immunoSEQ multiplex PCR, and its TCRdb copy is limited to in-frame clones, with some not included. Clonal size and the V and J genes are those of that table, whereas D and trimming came from the DNA. Of more than 200,000 clones in the sample, 87% were seen once. This entry is derived from a study of blood T cell repertoires in COVID-19. The cohort comprised adults aged 18 to 89 years residing in approximately 22 US areas. Participants' own reports of clinical history determined their cohort assignment. The germline gives CDR1 SGHTA, CDR2 FQGNSA. Trimming shortened V by 1 base and J by 7 bases, and 10 bases separated the two germline ends. The CDR3 has 14 residues.

The sequence was obtained from a man in his thirties or forties who had recovered from COVID-19. The sequenced material came from PBMCs or T cells enriched from blood (not recorded which). This chain connects TRBV7-2 to TRBJ1-4; perhaps TRBD1 as D (5 bases). CDR3 amino acids: CASSLGGRSEKLFF. The CDR3 DNA follows: TGTGCCAGCAGCTTAGGGGGGAGGAGTGAAAAACTGTTTTTT.